The following is a T cell receptor (beta chain) sequence with its context. This sample was taken from a study of human T cells and chemical hapten exposure. Regarding time point: patch test 2, 6 weeks after DPC sensitization. Treatment given: therapeutic diphenylcyclopropenone sensitization with weekly scalp DPC. TCRdb re-derived calls from the RACE reads in MiXCR, one entry per CDR3 protein. The data hold about 350,000 distinct CDR3 sequences, with around 6% observed a single time. V shed 4 bases and J shed 0 bases, with 12 bases lying between them. The germline CDR1 and CDR2 sequences are MNHEY and SVGAGI. The CDR3 extends over 16 amino acids.

The sample consisted of whole blood, taken in connection with sensitization to the hapten diphenylcyclopropenone (DPC). The chain combines TRBV6-5 with TRBJ1-4, with D unresolved. This TCR came from a woman aged 18-35 years with alopecia areata. Some clones in this sample may be carry-over from other donors' samples. The CDR3 loop is CASSLGRGATNEKLFF. The CDR3 nucleotides read TGTGCCAGCAGTTTGGGTCGGGGAGCAACTAATGAAAAACTGTTTTTT.